The entry below describes one T cell receptor beta chain. This clone was observed a few times. Its recognized antigen is unknown. Base qualities are not at hand, and no much larger clone is one base apart. The CDR3 covers 15 residues, taking in both the cysteine and the phenylalanine. The kept DNA is CDR3 alone, 45 bases in frame from the first base. CDR1 and CDR2 were assigned from the germline V gene as SNHLY and FYNNEI. Between the V and J ends, shortened by 0 bases and 5 bases respectively, the junction contains 11 bases. The data stem from a study of cytomegalovirus exposure and HLA in healthy donors (dated by TCRdb to 2016 to 2017). Regarding the complete study: In an earlier analysis of some 610 of the donors, about 260 Gb of sequence data and 100 million or so unique TCR beta sequences from about 180 million T cells were reported. On average, roughly 200,000 unique TCR beta nucleotide sequences were sequenced per donor among a few hundred genotyped donors of the cohort, with around 19% of those sequences being non-productive. All discovery cohort repertoires had been generated on a single sequencing platform. The later analysis used no new phenotypic data to find candidate immune exposures, relying instead on TCR beta sequences and their occurrence across donors. Donor age, sex, ethnicity and CMV serostatus were collected together with the repertoire data. High-throughput TCR immunosequencing, statistical association of individual TCRs with disease status, and machine learning were combined to predict cytomegalovirus infection status. Approximately 300 gigabases of sequencing data and around 85 million unique TCR sequences made up an early release that covered several hundred HLA-typed donors. A later genetic analysis used genome-wide SNP genotypes for about 60% of the roughly 670 donors, treating that subset as a discovery cohort. Of the 300 to 500 genotyped donors, less than 90% were placed in the genetic ancestry cluster associated with self-reported Caucasian donors. A separate validation cohort of approximately 130 different subjects was used in addition to the roughly 670-subject first cohort. The T cell repertoires of under 750 subjects were profiled by immunosequencing and related to cytomegalovirus serostatus. Class I and class II HLA loci were covered by the typing at four-digit resolution. Typing coverage varied by locus: 629-630 donors for A, B, C, DRB1 and DQB1; 500 to 550 for DQA1; around 610 for DPA1; 400 to 480 for DPB1. About five DR-DQ haplotypes were treated as single units for association and clustering because of strong linkage in the cohort. An earlier analysis of around 580 of the donors used high-throughput TCR beta sequencing to judge whether each TCR beta V gene segment behaved as functional or pseudogenic. In a later analysis, previously published TCR beta repertoires from 666 donors were re-analyzed and high-resolution HLA genotyping was added so that TCR occurrence patterns could be studied. The study aimed to test whether signatures of past pathogen exposure could be identified by cataloging public T cell receptors.

Receptors were amplified or captured by the immunoSEQ multiplex PCR assay. A mixture of 60 forward primers for TCR Vbeta segments and 13 reverse primers for TCR Jbeta segments was used in the multiplex PCR. The CDR3 region of rearranged TCR beta genes was amplified from genomic DNA with a multiplex PCR assay. The amplified TCR beta libraries were sequenced on the Illumina HiSeq System as 87-base-pair reads. Per the authors' processing: Across the 640 or so repertoires, a later analysis counted 80 million or so unique TCR beta chains, some 11 million of which were shared by at least two donors. Raw reads were error-corrected and collapsed into unique sequences with a nearest-neighbor algorithm that merged closely related sequences to remove PCR and sequencing errors. Alignment of CDR3 sequences to IMGT reference sequences was used to assign V, D and J gene segments. For a sequence to be retained, a match of at least six nucleotides was required to both a V gene segment and a J gene segment. Rearrangements were called productive when the CDR3 lacked stop codons and stayed in frame with V and J; all others were non-productive. CDR3 was defined according to IMGT convention as the region running from the second conserved V-encoded cysteine to the conserved J-encoded phenylalanine. The earlier analysis of roughly 590 of the donors excluded sequences that lacked an unambiguous match to a single V gene segment. An earlier analysis of roughly 590 of the donors called V segments functional above 56.7% productive rearrangements and segregating when the between-donor standard deviation exceeded 5%. To diagnose cytomegalovirus status from the catalog of TCR beta chain sequences, a statistical classification framework was built. V and J gene assignment, in a later analysis, came from comparing TCR nucleotide sequences with IMGT/GENE-DB human TR gene sequences. Using the TCRdist pipeline, a later analysis assigned CDR3 sequences along with most-parsimonious VDJ recombination scenarios. In a later analysis, every TCR beta chain was defined by the combination of its CDR3 amino acid sequence and its V-gene family, and reads without a unique V-gene family were dropped. A later analysis removed 450 to 600 highly shared, low-generation-probability nucleotide sequences to deal with suspected cross-contamination and a sequencing artifact. In a later analysis, a clonal expansion index for each public chain was calculated from normalized within-repertoire ranks of inferred template counts. In a later analysis, generation probabilities were computed using a VDJ recombination model fitted to out-of-frame rearrangements, and the results were checked against IGoR. Hypergeometric tests were used in a later analysis to score TCR-TCR, TCR-HLA and TCR-CMV co-occurrence, with a repertoire-size bias correction applied to the TCR pairs. In a later analysis, false discovery rates were estimated by permuting HLA or CMV assignments 20 times. In a later analysis, co-occurring TCRs were grouped using DBSCAN, with TCRdist sequence similarity added in when clustering inside HLA-allele-positive subsets. For co-occurrence clustering, repertoires with fewer than 30,000 or more than 120,000 public chains were excluded, along with about five repertoires with anomalous nucleotide sharing. Entries here come from immuneACCESS through TCRdb and include only in-frame sequences with V and J called. Some clones fail to appear in such tables; in the studies checked, an unresolved V gene covers under half of the shortfall, and the cause of the remainder is unknown. The DNA gave D and trimming, while V, J and clone size come from that table. The sample data list 150,000 or so clones, and over 75% of these were observed just once. The ten largest account for almost 6.5% of the sample.

The cohort was made up of under 800 healthy bone marrow donors. At the time of sampling, every cohort member was nominally healthy, though immune exposures that went unrecorded were likely present. The donor was CMV seropositive and was included in the group of approximately 310 seropositive cohort members. A peripheral blood sample was collected from each donor, and TCR beta sequencing was performed on peripheral blood mononuclear cells. Genomic DNA extraction from the blood cell samples was performed with the Qiagen DNeasy Blood Extraction Kit. Paper-wide results and their limitations: A cluster of highly shared sequence variants was judged likely to represent a technical artifact of the sequencing pipeline. A later analysis found that most CMV-associated TCR beta chains appeared HLA-restricted, with HLA associations seemingly driven largely by CMV exposure. Correlated functional status among segregating V segments might reflect linkage disequilibrium, but an unknown experimental factor could not be ruled out. The study listed 150 to 200 TCR beta chains as associated with cytomegalovirus. According to the authors, the approach could potentially be generalized to other disease states and immunological phenotypes. An earlier analysis of several hundred of the donors showed that most TCR beta V segments appeared in productive rearrangements either about 87% or about 30% of the time, which broadly matched IMGT annotations. Because HLA typing was missing for some donors at each locus, association tests included only the typed subset. Because counts were too low, about 17 rarely observed V segments, including chromosome 9 orphons, were excluded from the earlier analysis of some 540 of the donors. Roughly uniform sequencing depth across donors was assumed in presence/absence analyses, although this assumption may not hold. In this cohort, only TCR beta chains were sequenced, and detectable features were limited by the absence of alpha or paired-chain data. In a later analysis, the rate of TCR association differed among HLA loci, with DRB1 alleles having the most associated TCRs and HLA-C alleles having the fewest. The 87-base-pair reads could not distinguish some IMGT-functional V segments, including TRBV6-2 and TRBV6-3, so those segments were excluded. The classifier was reported to diagnose cytomegalovirus status with high specificity and sensitivity in both the original and validation cohorts. A later genetic analysis reported fewer N-insertions in productive TCRs among donors in an Asian-associated ancestry cluster than the roughly 670-donor mean. A later genetic analysis associated a missense DCLRE1C variant with V-gene and J-gene trimming of TCR beta chains, and an independent cohort replicated the association. A later analysis found that HLA-associated TCR beta chains were more clonally expanded and had lower generation probabilities than equally common non-associated chains. Several of the top co-occurrence clusters appeared to be linked to parvovirus B19, influenza, CMV and Epstein-Barr virus, according to a later analysis. Across donors, most TCR sequences were observed very rarely, whereas some public TCRs were present in many individuals. A further reported finding was that TCR beta sequences accurately predicted the HLA-A and HLA-B alleles for most subjects in the first cohort. Strong co-occurrence of HLA alleles, especially DR and DQ, made assigning TCR associations to individual alleles difficult. For the cohort, immune exposure information was limited to CMV serostatus. In vitro tests confirmed that a few of the cytomegalovirus-associated TCR beta chains recognize cytomegalovirus antigens. A later analysis associated 16,951 TCR beta sequences with specific HLA alleles at a false discovery rate of 0.05.

The chain is assembled from TRBV2 and TRBJ2-1; the D gene is perhaps TRBD2, on 5 matching bases. This clonotype was obtained from a man aged 35 to 55 in good health and CMV-seropositive. The sequencing sample was made of PBMCs. For the CDR3, the sequence is CASSEASGRHNEQFF. DNA sequence: TGTGCCAGCAGTGAAGCGTCGGGAAGGCACAATGAGCAGTTCTTC.